This entry lists 21 T cell receptor beta chains sequenced from one sample in a study of lymphopenia after photon versus proton radiotherapy. Data came from immunoSEQ multiplex PCR; TCRdb stores just in-frame clones and leaves some out. Among approximately 31,000 clones listed, 84% were seen once. This specimen consisted of peripheral blood, obtained from a patient treated with proton-based radiotherapy. Source of these receptors: a woman aged 70 to 79 with pancreatic cancer.

This chain joins TRBV9 and TRBJ2-1, with 9 bases identical to TRBD2. V was clipped by 0 bases and J by 6 bases; unmatched bases: 10. Germline V gives CDR1 SGDLS, CDR2 YYNGEE. The CDR3 loop spans 17 amino acids. CDR3 amino acids: CASSVDPPSGIINEQFF. Written as DNA, the CDR3 is TGTGCCAGCAGCGTAGATCCCCCTAGCGGGATCATCAATGAGCAGTTCTTC. Filled out from reference TRBV9 and TRBJ2-1, the complete variable domain reads DSGVTQTPKHLITATGQRVTLRCSPRSGDLSVYWYQQSLDQGLQFLIQYYNGEERAKGNILERFSAQQFPDLHSELNLSSLELGDSALYFCASSVDPPSGIINEQFFGPGTRLTVL.

The chain carries TRBV6-1 and TRBJ2-3, with 10 bases aligning to TRBD2. Germline CDR1 is MNHNS and CDR2 is SASEGT. J was trimmed by 3 bases and V by 4 bases; bases with no gene match: 7. The CDR3 has 16 amino acids. The CDR3 DNA follows: TGTGCCAGCAGTGTATCTAGCGGGAGCGGGACAGATACGCAGTATTTT. This encodes CASSVSSGSGTDTQYF.

The chain employs TRBV4-3 and TRBJ2-1; 11 bases agree with TRBD2. The trim removed 1 base at V and 0 bases at J, leaving 8 bases unmatched. CDR1 is LGHNA, CDR2 YSLEER, per germline. The CDR3 has 19 amino acids. CDR3 sequence reads: CASSQVLAGGPLSYNEQFF. For the CDR3, the DNA is TGCGCCAGCAGCCAAGTTTTAGCGGGAGGGCCGCTCTCCTACAATGAGCAGTTCTTC.

The chain recombines TRBV18 with TRBJ2-7, with 7 bases that match TRBD1. The CDR3 is 13 residues long. CDR1 is KGHSH, CDR2 LQKENI, per germline. V trimming: 3 bases; J trimming: 4 bases; junction bases outside the gene matches: 3. The CDR3 nucleotides read TGTGCCAGCTCACCGAACAGGGGTTACGAGCAGTACTTC. Translation: CASSPNRGYEQYF. The full variable domain, completed using reference TRBV18 and TRBJ2-7, is NAGVMQNPRHLVRRRGQEARLRCSPMKGHSHVYWYRQLPEEGLKFMVYLQKENIIDESGMPKERFSAEFPKEGPSILRIQQVVRGDSAAYFCASSPNRGYEQYFGPGTRLTVT.

This chain joins TRBV11-3 and TRBJ1-1; perhaps TRBD1 as D (6 bases). V lost 5 bases to trimming and J lost 1 base, with 11 bases between them. Per the germline V gene, CDR1 is SGHNT and CDR2 is YENEEA. This CDR3 region has 14 residues. CDR3 loop: CASSPTGPNTEAFF. CDR3 in DNA: TGTGCCAGCAGCCCTACAGGGCCGAACACTGAAGCTTTCTTT.

This clone was counted once. V and J are TRBV4-1 and TRBJ2-7, with unresolved D. There are 13 residues in the CDR3. The germline CDR1 and CDR2 sequences are MGHRA and YSYEKL. The ends were cut back, 0 bases at V and 4 bases at J, with 7 bases in the middle. This CDR3 reads CASSQDPTYEQYF. In DNA, the CDR3 is TGCGCCAGCAGCCAAGATCCCACGTACGAGCAGTACTTC.

The rearrangement joins TRBV5-1 to TRBJ2-1, with 9 bases that match TRBD2. The CDR3 covers 15 residues. V lost 3 bases, J lost 3 bases, and 4 bases stayed unmatched. In germline, CDR1 is SGHRS, CDR2 YFSETQ. CDR3 amino acids: CASSSDSGSYNEQFF. The CDR3 DNA is TGCGCCAGCAGCTCGGATAGCGGGAGCTACAATGAGCAGTTCTTC.

As for this clone: One end of the junction varies from germline; a read error may be responsible. The chain has TRBV11-3 and TRBJ2-7, with 8 positions matching TRBD1. Germline V lookup: CDR1 SGHNT, CDR2 YENEEA. This CDR3 has 16 amino acids. The CDR3 loop reads CASSDVPGQVSSEQYF. DNA of the CDR3: TGTGCCAGCAGCGACGTGCCGGGACAGGTTTCCTCCGAGCAGTACTTC.

The genes are TRBV19 and TRBJ1-3; possible D gene TRBD1, 6 bases. The CDR3 sequence is 14 residues long. The germline V and J ends were trimmed by 5 bases and 2 bases, with 10 bases remaining between them. Germline values: CDR1 LNHDA, CDR2 SQIVND (reference sequence). In DNA form, the CDR3 reads TGTGCCAGTAGTGGGGGCGGACCTGGAAACACCATATATTTT. It is translated as CASSGGGPGNTIYF.

Only one count was recorded for this clone. The chain couples TRBV5-8 to TRBJ2-7; 7 bases line up with TRBD2. The V gene's germline CDR1 is SGHTS and CDR2 YDEGEE. Germline trimming cut 0 bases from V and 4 bases from J; bases unmatched to any gene: 7. The CDR3 loop spans 15 amino acids. In nucleotides, the CDR3 is TGTGCCAGCAGCTTGGGGAGCGGGGCAATGTACGAGCAGTACTTC. Protein: CASSLGSGAMYEQYF.

CDR3 loop: CASSSGPGRWDGYTF. CDR3 bases: TGTGCCAGCAGCTCAGGCCCAGGACGATGGGACGGCTACACCTTC. The chain links TRBV7-9 to TRBJ1-2, with D possibly matching TRBD1 (5 bases). The CDR3 consists of 15 residues. Trimming left V 4 bases short and J 8 bases short, with 20 bases between. Germline loops: CDR1 SEHNR, CDR2 FQNEAQ (reference sequence). Together with reference TRBV7-9 and TRBJ1-2, the CDR3 gives the full variable domain: DTGVSQNPRHKITKRGQNVTFRCDPISEHNRLYWYRQTLGQGPEFLTYFQNEAQLEKSRLLSDRFSAERPKGSFSTLEIQRTEQGDSAMYLCASSSGPGRWDGYTFGSGTRLTVV.

The sample holds a few counts of this clone. The chain carries TRBV6-5 and TRBJ2-1; a weak D match, TRBD2 (6 bases). This CDR3 contains 14 residues. Germline values: CDR1 MNHEY, CDR2 SVGAGI. V shed 5 bases and J shed 7 bases, with 15 bases lying between them. CDR3 amino acids: CASSIVGRGNEQFF. CDR3 bases: TGTGCCAGCAGTATCGTCGGGAGAGGAAATGAGCAGTTCTTC.

The chain couples TRBV19 to TRBJ2-1; TRBD2 matches 8 bases. The germline CDR1 and CDR2 sequences are LNHDA and SQIVND (reference sequence). The CDR3 sequence is 17 residues long. With V trimmed by 3 bases and J by 6 bases, 13 bases remained unmatched. The CDR3 region has the DNA TGTGCCAGTAGTATGAGGATAGCGGGAACCGGGTCCAATGAGCAGTTCTTC. Its protein is CASSMRIAGTGSNEQFF.

This chain uses TRBV6-6 with TRBJ1-4, with 8 positions matching TRBD1. The CDR3 is 14 residues long. The V and J ends lost 2 bases and 8 bases, in that order; junction bases with no gene match: 4. Germline V gene data show CDR1 as MNHNY and CDR2 as SVGAGI (reference sequence). The CDR3 region is CASSYDRGNEKLFF. CDR3 DNA sequence: TGTGCCAGCAGTTACGACAGGGGTAACGAAAAACTGTTTTTT.

The chain joins TRBV7-9 to TRBJ2-7; no reliable D call. This CDR3 is built from 14 residues. Germline V gene sequence: CDR1 SEHNR, CDR2 FQNEAQ (reference sequence). The V gene lost 5 bases and the J gene lost 1 base, with 12 bases spanning the gap. The CDR3 protein is CASSEKAYSYEQYF. The CDR3 DNA is TGTGCCAGCAGCGAAAAAGCCTATTCCTACGAGCAGTACTTC.

The chain links TRBV9 to TRBJ2-5; unclear D gene. V lost 0 bases and J lost 3, with 21 bases in between. The CDR3 totals 18 residues. Per the germline V gene, CDR1 is SGDLS and CDR2 is YYNGEE. This chain's CDR3 is CASSVATGRPNLKETQYF. In DNA form, the CDR3 reads TGTGCCAGCAGCGTAGCTACTGGCCGCCCGAACCTTAAAGAGACCCAGTACTTC. Together with reference TRBV9 and TRBJ2-5, the CDR3 gives the full variable domain: DSGVTQTPKHLITATGQRVTLRCSPRSGDLSVYWYQQSLDQGLQFLIQYYNGEERAKGNILERFSAQQFPDLHSELNLSSLELGDSALYFCASSVATGRPNLKETQYFGPGTRLLVL.

This clone was counted only a few times. CDR3 nucleotide sequence: TGTGCCAGCTCCAAAGCGGGACTAGCAAATGAGCAGTTCTTC. Translation: CASSKAGLANEQFF. V is TRBV28 and J is TRBJ2-1, with 9 bases lining up with TRBD2. The CDR3 contains 14 residues. The ends lost 8 bases at V and 7 bases at J; junction bases unmatched: 9. Germline V gives CDR1 MDHEN, CDR2 SYDVKM.

This clone is a singleton in its sample. The rearrangement links TRBV7-9 to TRBJ2-2; TRBD2 is a possible D gene (5 bases). The germline V and J ends were trimmed by 4 bases and 5 bases, with 17 bases remaining between them. The CDR3 is made up of 16 amino acids. CDR1 and CDR2 (germline): SEHNR, FQNEAQ (reference sequence). CDR3 nucleotides: TGTGCCAGCAGCTCGCTGGCCCGAACGGGGACCGGGGAGCTGTTTTTT. Its translation: CASSSLARTGTGELFF.

The V call is TRBV7-3, the J call TRBJ2-7, with 9 bases that match TRBD1. Trimming at V came to 1 base and at J to 6 bases, leaving 10 bases not matched to a gene. Germline lookup yields CDR1 SGHTA and CDR2 FQGTGA. The CDR3 covers 16 residues. As DNA, the CDR3 is TGTGCCAGCAGCTTAAGAGGGGGGACAGGGAACGGCGAGCAGTACTTC. Amino acid sequence: CASSLRGGTGNGEQYF. Full variable domain (rest looked up from reference TRBV7-3 and TRBJ2-7): GAGVSQTPSNKVTEKGKYVELRCDPISGHTALYWYRQSLGQGPEFLIYFQGTGAADDSGLPNDRFFAVRPEGSVSTLKIQRTERGDSAVYLCASSLRGGTGNGEQYFGPGTRLTVT.

The V gene is TRBV7-3, the J gene TRBJ2-1; 8 bases fit TRBD2. J was trimmed by 4 bases and V by 5 bases; bases with no gene match: 13. Looked up from germline, CDR1 is SGHTA and CDR2 is FQGTGA. The CDR3 is made up of 17 amino acids. The CDR3 DNA reads as TGTGCCAGCAGCCCCCGGCCCTCGACTAGCGAGTACAATGAGCAGTTCTTC. It encodes CASSPRPSTSEYNEQFF.

The chain recombines TRBV5-1 with TRBJ2-1; 7 nucleotides line up with TRBD2. Germline V gene lookup returns CDR1 SGHRS and CDR2 YFSETQ. V trimming: 0 bases; J trimming: 3 bases; junction bases outside the gene matches: 9. The CDR3 runs 17 residues. The chain's CDR3 is CASSLAEVASGYNEQFF. CDR3 nucleotides: TGCGCCAGCAGCTTGGCCGAGGTGGCTAGCGGCTACAATGAGCAGTTCTTC. Complete variable domain (other parts from reference TRBV5-1 and TRBJ2-1): KAGVTQTPRYLIKTRGQQVTLSCSPISGHRSVSWYQQTPGQGLQFLFEYFSETQRNKGNFPGRFSGRQFSNSRSEMNVSTLELGDSALYLCASSLAEVASGYNEQFFGPGTRLTVL.